Detailed here is one TCR beta chain. Its antigen is unknown. Qualities for individual bases were not recorded, and no much larger clone is one base off. The sample's time point label, decoded: pre-treatment sample, taken before nivolumab and TIL therapy. Adults with stage 4 NSCLC were enrolled from October 2017 to January 2020 in a dual-center phase I trial. The samples were drawn from an open-label, single-arm phase I trial testing tumor-infiltrating lymphocyte therapy combined with nivolumab in advanced non-small cell lung cancer. Blood mononuclear cells from EDTA tubes were separated on a Ficoll gradient and snap-frozen as pellets, and DNA was extracted from the cells using a Qiagen mini-prep kit. These data come from a study of TIL therapy for anti-PD-1-resistant metastatic lung cancer (dated by TCRdb to about 2021). About the study as a whole: Tumors were harvested prior to any PD-1/PD-L1 blockade, after which nivolumab was administered to patients, and lymphodepletion, expanded TIL infusion and IL-2 were given to patients who progressed. The cohort was composed predominantly of lung adenocarcinoma, with several EGFR-mutant and two ALK-rearranged tumors included, and half of patients were identified as current or former smokers. Enrolled patients had a median age of roughly 54 years (range about 35-85) and a median tumor PD-L1 proportion score of about 5.9%. Across the cohort, whole-exome sequencing showed a median non-synonymous tumor mutation burden of roughly 1.5 mutations per megabase. T cell receptor beta sequencing of tumor and peripheral blood served to follow clonotypes across the tumor, the expanded TIL product, and serial blood samples. Overall study outcomes, separate from this receptor: The cohort was highly selected, including more treatment-naive, never-smoker and oncogene-addicted patients than is typical, which limits generalizability. The study protocol defined all tumor marker inferences as exploratory. Clonotypes from the infused TIL partially replaced the baseline peripheral repertoire and then declined over months, and persistence showed no apparent association with response.

TCR beta CDR3 regions were amplified from genomic DNA by bias-controlled multiplex PCR with the immunoSEQ v3 hsTCRB kit. TCR libraries were sequenced on an Illumina NextSeq 500 to around 2.1 million read pairs for survey level or 5-6 million for deep level. Per the source publication's procedure: V, D and J genes were assigned, non-productive sequences were removed, and clonality was reported by immunoSEQ Analyzer software. Repertoires of infused TIL and blood were compared using productive Simpson clonality and the Morisita overlap index of productive TRB rearrangements. The absolute count of a clonotype in blood was estimated by multiplying the lymphocyte count by the CD3+ fraction and by the productive frequency of the clone. As stored in TCRdb, this immuneACCESS dataset retains in-frame rearrangements with V and J assigned. A fraction of the clones does not appear; measured against another copy, unresolved V genes explain less than half of the discrepancy, and the remainder lacks a known reason. V, J and clone size were drawn from that table, and D and trimming were deduced from the DNA. The table for this sample lists about 52,000 clones; roughly 78% of them were counted only once. The ten largest make up 4% to 5.5% of the sample.

From the cysteine through the phenylalanine, the CDR3 covers 17 amino acids. The DNA shown is the 51-base CDR3, in frame from base 1. V lost 4 bases and J lost 2 bases, and the count of bases not matched to a germline gene is 8. The germline V gene (reference sequence) yields SEHNR for CDR1 and FQNEAQ for CDR2. This specimen was blood, taken at baseline. The rearrangement joined TRBV7-9 to TRBJ2-1, with 10 central nucleotides matching TRBD2. This receptor was identified in a woman aged 25-80 years with non-small cell lung cancer. The CDR3 loop reads CASSWGELAGAYNEQFF. The DNA sequence is TGTGCCAGCAGCTGGGGGGAGCTAGCGGGAGCCTACAATGAGCAGTTCTTC.